This T cell receptor (beta chain) was recorded in a study of beta chain features in type 1 diabetes. Notes on the study in general: In these data, an HLA type influence on TCRB rearrangement remained unresolved. TCRB CDR3s from Type 1 diabetes patients were moderately but significantly shorter in all four CD4+ subsets.

Many counts were recorded for this clone. Its antigen is undetermined. CDR3 length: 15 residues. CDR1 is SGDLS, CDR2 YYNGEE, per germline. V was shortened by 4 bases and J by 3 bases, with 14 bases between the two germline ends. As every portion of the isolated RNA was reverse transcribed, the sequencing read expressed TCRB transcripts. Assay: immunoSEQ multiplex PCR; the TCRdb copy retains only in-frame clones and omits some. This sample has just under 150,000 clones, with more than 10% found just once. The chain combines TRBV9 with TRBJ2-1; D assignment may be TRBD1 or TRBD2 (5 bases each). Sequencing used central memory CD4+ T cells from blood. This clonotype originated in a man between 18 and 29 years old with type 1 diabetes. CDR3 amino acids: CASSLWDVGYNEQFF. The CDR3 DNA reads TGTGCCAGCAGCCTATGGGACGTAGGCTACAATGAGCAGTTCTTC.